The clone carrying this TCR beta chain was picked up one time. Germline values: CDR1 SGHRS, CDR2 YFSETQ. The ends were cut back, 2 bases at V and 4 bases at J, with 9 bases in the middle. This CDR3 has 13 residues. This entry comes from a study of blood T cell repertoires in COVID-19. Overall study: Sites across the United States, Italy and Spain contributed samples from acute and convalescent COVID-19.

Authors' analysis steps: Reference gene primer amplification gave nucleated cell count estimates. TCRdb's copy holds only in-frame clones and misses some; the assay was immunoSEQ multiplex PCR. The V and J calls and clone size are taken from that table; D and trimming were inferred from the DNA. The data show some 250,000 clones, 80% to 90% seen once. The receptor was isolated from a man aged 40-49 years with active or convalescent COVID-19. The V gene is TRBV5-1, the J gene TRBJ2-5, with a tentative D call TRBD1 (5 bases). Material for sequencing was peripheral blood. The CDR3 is CASSLGVGETQYF. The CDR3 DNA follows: TGCGCCAGCAGCTTAGGGGTAGGAGAGACCCAGTACTTC.